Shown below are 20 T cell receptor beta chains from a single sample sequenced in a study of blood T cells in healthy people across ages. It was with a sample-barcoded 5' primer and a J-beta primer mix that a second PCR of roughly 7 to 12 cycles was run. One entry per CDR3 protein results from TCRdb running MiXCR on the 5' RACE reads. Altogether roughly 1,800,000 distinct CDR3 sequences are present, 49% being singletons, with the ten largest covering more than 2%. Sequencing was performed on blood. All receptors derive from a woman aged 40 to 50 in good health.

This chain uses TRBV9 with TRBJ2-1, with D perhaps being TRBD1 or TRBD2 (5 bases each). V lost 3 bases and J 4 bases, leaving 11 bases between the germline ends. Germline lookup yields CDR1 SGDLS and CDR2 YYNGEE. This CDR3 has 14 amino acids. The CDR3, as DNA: TGTGCCAGCAGCGACGGGGACCGGTACAATGAGCAGTTCTTC. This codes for CASSDGDRYNEQFF.

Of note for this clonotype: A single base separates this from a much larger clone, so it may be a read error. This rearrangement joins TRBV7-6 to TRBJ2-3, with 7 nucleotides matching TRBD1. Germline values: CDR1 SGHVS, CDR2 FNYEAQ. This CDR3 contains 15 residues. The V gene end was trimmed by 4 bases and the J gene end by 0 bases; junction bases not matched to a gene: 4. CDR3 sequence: CASSSLQGSTDTQYF. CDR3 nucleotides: TGTGCCAGCAGCTCCCTACAGGGGAGCACAGATACGCAGTATTTT.

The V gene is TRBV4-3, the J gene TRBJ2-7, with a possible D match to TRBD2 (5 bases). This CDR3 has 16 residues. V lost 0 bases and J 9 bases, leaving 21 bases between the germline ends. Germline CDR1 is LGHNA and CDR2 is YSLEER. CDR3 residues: CASSQDRELVGLGQYF. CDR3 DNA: TGCGCCAGCAGCCAAGACCGCGAACTAGTCGGGTTAGGGCAGTACTTC.

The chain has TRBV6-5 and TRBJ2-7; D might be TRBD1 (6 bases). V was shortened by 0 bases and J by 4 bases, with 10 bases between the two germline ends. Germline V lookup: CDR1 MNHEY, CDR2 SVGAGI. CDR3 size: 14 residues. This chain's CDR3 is CASSYSVTGYEQYF. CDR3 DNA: TGTGCCAGCAGTTACTCGGTTACAGGGTACGAGCAGTACTTC.

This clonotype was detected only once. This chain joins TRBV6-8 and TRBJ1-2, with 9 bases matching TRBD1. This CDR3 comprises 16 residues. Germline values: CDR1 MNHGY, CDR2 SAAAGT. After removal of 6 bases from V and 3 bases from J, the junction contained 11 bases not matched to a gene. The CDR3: CASSPRGQGSDYGYTF. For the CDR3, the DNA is TGTGCCAGCAGCCCCCGAGGACAGGGGTCTGACTATGGCTACACCTTC.

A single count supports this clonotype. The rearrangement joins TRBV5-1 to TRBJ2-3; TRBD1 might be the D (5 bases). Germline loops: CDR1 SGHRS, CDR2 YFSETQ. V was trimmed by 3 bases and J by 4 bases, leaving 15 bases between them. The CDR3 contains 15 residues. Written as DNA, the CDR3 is TGCGCCAGCAGCTCCCGGCAGGGAACCGCAGATACGCAGTATTTT. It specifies CASSSRQGTADTQYF.

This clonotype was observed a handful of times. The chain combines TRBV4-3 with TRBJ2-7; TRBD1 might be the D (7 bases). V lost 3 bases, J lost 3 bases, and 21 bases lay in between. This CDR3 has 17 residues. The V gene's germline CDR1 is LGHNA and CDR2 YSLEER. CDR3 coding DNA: TGCGCCAGCAGCCAGGAAAGACAGGGAGGAGTTGTCTACGAGCAGTACTTC. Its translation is CASSQERQGGVVYEQYF.

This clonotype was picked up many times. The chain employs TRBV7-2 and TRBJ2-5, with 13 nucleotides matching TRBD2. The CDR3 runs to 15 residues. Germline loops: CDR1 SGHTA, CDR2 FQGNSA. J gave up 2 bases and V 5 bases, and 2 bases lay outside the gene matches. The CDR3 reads CASSPGLAGQETQYF. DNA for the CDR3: TGTGCCAGCAGCCCGGGACTAGCGGGGCAAGAGACCCAGTACTTC.

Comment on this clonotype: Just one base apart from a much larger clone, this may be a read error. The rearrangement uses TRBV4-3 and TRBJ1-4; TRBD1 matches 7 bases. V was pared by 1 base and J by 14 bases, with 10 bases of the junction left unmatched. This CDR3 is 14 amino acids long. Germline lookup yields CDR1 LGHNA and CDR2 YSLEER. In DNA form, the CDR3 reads TGCGCCAGCAGCCAAGTGCAGGGGGTGGCCCTGCTGTTTTTT. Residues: CASSQVQGVALLFF.

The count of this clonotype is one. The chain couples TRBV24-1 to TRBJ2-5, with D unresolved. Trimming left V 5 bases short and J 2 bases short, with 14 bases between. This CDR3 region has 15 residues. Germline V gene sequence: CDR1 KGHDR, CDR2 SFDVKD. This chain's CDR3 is CATSAPAPAQETQYF. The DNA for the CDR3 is TGTGCCACCAGTGCCCCGGCCCCCGCACAAGAGACCCAGTACTTC.

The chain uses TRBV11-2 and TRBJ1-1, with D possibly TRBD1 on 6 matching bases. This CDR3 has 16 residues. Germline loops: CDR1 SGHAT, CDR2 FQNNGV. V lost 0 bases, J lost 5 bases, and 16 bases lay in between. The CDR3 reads CASSLDSGERRTEAFF. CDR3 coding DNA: TGTGCCAGCAGCTTAGACTCAGGGGAAAGGAGAACTGAAGCTTTCTTT.

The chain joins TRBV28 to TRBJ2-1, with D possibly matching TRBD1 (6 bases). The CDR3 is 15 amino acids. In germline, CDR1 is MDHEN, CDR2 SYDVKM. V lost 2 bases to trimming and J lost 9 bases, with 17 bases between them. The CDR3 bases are TGTGCCAGCAGTTTACTGGATGGTGGGACACTTGAGCAGTTCTTC. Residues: CASSLLDGGTLEQFF.

The CDR3 DNA follows: TGTGCCAGCACCCCGGGACTAGCGAACGAGCAGTACTTC. The encoded protein is CASTPGLANEQYF. The chain is built from TRBV28 and TRBJ2-4; 10 nucleotides agree with TRBD2. The closer fit of TRBJ2-7 to the DNA end suggests the J call may be wrong. The germline gives CDR1 MDHEN, CDR2 SYDVKM. The CDR3 is made up of 13 amino acids.

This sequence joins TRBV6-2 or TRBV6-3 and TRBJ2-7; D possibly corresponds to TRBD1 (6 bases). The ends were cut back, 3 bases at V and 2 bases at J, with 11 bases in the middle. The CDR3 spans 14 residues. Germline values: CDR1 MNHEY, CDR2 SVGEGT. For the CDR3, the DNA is TGTGCCAGCAGTTATCCAGGGGCAACCTACGAGCAGTACTTC. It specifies CASSYPGATYEQYF.

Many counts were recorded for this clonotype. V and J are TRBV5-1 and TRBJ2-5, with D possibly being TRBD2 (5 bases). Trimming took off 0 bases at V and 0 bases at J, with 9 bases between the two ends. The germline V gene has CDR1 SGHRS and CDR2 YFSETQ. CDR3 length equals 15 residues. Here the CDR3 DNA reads TGCGCCAGCAGCTTGGCCGGAGCGGACCAAGAGACCCAGTACTTC. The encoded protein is CASSLAGADQETQYF.

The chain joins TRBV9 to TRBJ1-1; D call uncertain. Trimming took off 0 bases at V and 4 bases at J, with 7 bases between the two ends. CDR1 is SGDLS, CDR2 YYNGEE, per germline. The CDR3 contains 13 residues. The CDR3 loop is CASSVDSGTEAFF. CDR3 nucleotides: TGTGCCAGCAGCGTAGACAGCGGCACTGAAGCTTTCTTT.

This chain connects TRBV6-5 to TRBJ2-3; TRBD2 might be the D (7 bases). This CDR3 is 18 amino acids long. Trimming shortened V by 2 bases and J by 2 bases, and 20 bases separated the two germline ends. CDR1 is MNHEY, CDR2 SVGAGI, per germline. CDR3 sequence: CASSYGGAGGAITDTQYF. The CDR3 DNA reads TGTGCCAGCAGTTACGGGGGGGCCGGGGGAGCGATCACAGATACGCAGTATTTT.

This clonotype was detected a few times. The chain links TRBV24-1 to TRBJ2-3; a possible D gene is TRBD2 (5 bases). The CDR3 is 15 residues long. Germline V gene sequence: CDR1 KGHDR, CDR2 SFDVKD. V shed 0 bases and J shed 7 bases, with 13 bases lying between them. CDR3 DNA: TGTGCCACCAGTGATTTGGTCGGGGATTGGAATACGCAGTATTTT. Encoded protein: CATSDLVGDWNTQYF.

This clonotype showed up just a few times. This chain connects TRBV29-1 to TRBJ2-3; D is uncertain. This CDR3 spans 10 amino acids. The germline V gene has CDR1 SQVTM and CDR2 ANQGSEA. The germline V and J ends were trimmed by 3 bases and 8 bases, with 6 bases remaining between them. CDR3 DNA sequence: TGCAGCGTTGAGACCTGTACGCAGTATTTT. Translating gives CSVETCTQYF.

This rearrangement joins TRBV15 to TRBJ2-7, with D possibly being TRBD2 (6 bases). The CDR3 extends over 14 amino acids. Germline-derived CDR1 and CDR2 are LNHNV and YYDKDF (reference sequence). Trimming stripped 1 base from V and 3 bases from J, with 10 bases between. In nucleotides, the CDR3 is TGTGCCACCAGCAGAGGGGACTCCCGCTACGAGCAGTACTTC. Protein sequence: CATSRGDSRYEQYF.